The clone carrying this T cell receptor beta chain was seen ten or more times. Its antigen is currently unknown. These data originate in a study of Graves' ophthalmopathy and Graves' hyperthyroidism. CDR1 SNHLY and CDR2 FYNNEI come from the germline V gene. Trimming at V came to 7 bases and at J to 6 bases, leaving 10 bases not matched to a gene. The length of the CDR3 is 14 residues. Broader study findings: A 13-signature model separated ophthalmopathy from stable hyperthyroidism, almost 90% sensitivity, 65% to 82% specificity.

Using RNA transcripts, the TCR beta CDR3 regions were amplified. First-round RT-PCR relied on HTBI primers, and a second-round multiplex PCR came next. MiXCR was run by TCRdb on the multiplex PCR reads, yielding one entry per CDR3 protein. The table includes under 200,000 distinct CDR3 sequences, 30% to 45% detected once. Other autoimmune disease, uncontrolled infection, pregnancy and lactation led to exclusion. Each diagnosis was determined on the basis of clinical symptoms, serum thyroxine, TRAb, thyroid ultrasound and orbital computed tomography. PBMCs were isolated by Ficoll-Paque density gradient centrifugation, using roughly 10 ml of fresh peripheral blood as the starting material.

The genes are TRBV2 and TRBJ1-2; 8 bases are a match to TRBD1. Input material: peripheral blood. This sequence was found in a woman between 40 and 50 years old with Graves' ophthalmopathy. The CDR3 here is CASTRRPGGHGYTF. CDR3 nucleotide sequence: TGTGCCAGCACCCGGCGCCCAGGGGGCCATGGCTACACCTTC.